These 21 T cell receptor beta chains were sequenced from one sample in a study of Ad26.COV2.S vaccination and SARS-CoV-2 variants. Sequenced by immunoSEQ multiplex PCR; TCRdb stores in-frame clones only, minus some. The repertoire holds around 270,000 clones, with around 88% as singletons. Treatment in this sample: 15 to 20 received Ad26.COV2.S at low or high dose, single or two shots; five or six received placebo; per-sample allocation not given. Material that was analyzed had been drawn on day 63 after the first vaccine or placebo injection. This sample comprised peripheral blood, obtained in a trial of Ad26.COV2.S vaccine versus placebo. These receptors originate from a person between 18 and 60 years old who received the Ad26.COV2.S COVID-19 vaccine or a placebo.

V gene TRBV4-1 combines with J gene TRBJ2-7; 10 nucleotides agree with TRBD2. Trimming cost V 0 bases and J 3 bases; bases outside gene matches: 5. The germline V gene has CDR1 MGHRA and CDR2 YSYEKL. The CDR3 is 16 amino acids. Here the CDR3 DNA reads TGCGCCAGCAGCCAAGAAAAGCGGGGGGGCCTCTACGAGCAGTACTTC. This sequence encodes CASSQEKRGGLYEQYF.

The V and J genes are TRBV14 and TRBJ2-7, with 10 bases aligning to TRBD1. The CDR3 has 15 amino acids. Germline V gene lookup returns CDR1 SGHDN and CDR2 FVKESK. Trimming cost V 2 bases and J 7 bases; bases outside gene matches: 8. This CDR3 is CASSQPGTGAREQYF. In DNA form, the CDR3 reads TGTGCCAGCAGCCAACCCGGGACAGGGGCGAGGGAGCAGTACTTC. The full variable domain, in which reference TRBV14 and TRBJ2-7 provide the parts outside the CDR3, is EAGVTQFPSHSVIEKGQTVTLRCDPISGHDNLYWYRRVMGKEIKFLLHFVKESKQDESGMPNNRFLAERTGGTYSTLKVQPAELEDSGVYFCASSQPGTGAREQYFGPGTRLTVT.

The chain carries TRBV3-1 (or the pseudogene TRBV3-2) and TRBJ1-4, with TRBD1 identical over 8 bases. This CDR3 has 14 amino acids. In germline, CDR1 is LGHDT, CDR2 YNNKEL (reference sequence). V shed 4 bases and J 13 bases; nucleotides not matched to a gene: 11. CDR3 sequence: CASSLRSGTGRLFF. In DNA form, the CDR3 reads TGTGCCAGCAGCCTGCGTTCTGGGACAGGCAGACTGTTTTTT.

The rearrangement links TRBV10-3 to TRBJ1-3; maybe TRBD1 (5 bases). V lost 8 bases, J lost 3 bases, and 8 bases lay in between. CDR1 and CDR2 (germline): ENHRY, SYGVKD. This CDR3 is 12 amino acids long. The CDR3 region has the DNA TGTGCCATCGGGGCAGATGGAAACACCATATATTTT. It is translated as CAIGADGNTIYF.

This chain links TRBV21-1 with TRBJ1-3. TRBV21-1 is a pseudogene. The CDR3 consists of 15 residues. CDR3 loop: CASSKGSVSGNTIYF. The CDR3 nucleotides read TGTGCTAGCAGCAAAGGTTCGGTGTCTGGAAACACCATATATTTT.

The chain has TRBV5-6 and TRBJ1-2, with D perhaps TRBD1 (6 bases). Trimming took 4 bases from V and 1 from J, leaving 17 bases between them. The CDR3 runs 16 residues. Germline loops: CDR1 SGHDT, CDR2 YYEEEE. CDR3 bases: TGTGCCAGCAGCGTAACAACAGGGCCCGTTAACTATGGCTACACCTTC. It specifies CASSVTTGPVNYGYTF.

The chain has TRBV4-2 and TRBJ1-5; D call uncertain. Germline lookup yields CDR1 LGHNA and CDR2 YNFKEQ. Trimming cost V 1 base and J 7 bases, with 14 bases left between them. There are 15 residues in the CDR3. CDR3 DNA sequence: TGTGCCAGCAGCCAAGTAAACGGGATTGAGCAGCCCCAGCATTTT. It is translated as CASSQVNGIEQPQHF.

The V and J genes are TRBV4-3 and TRBJ2-7; a possible D gene is TRBD1 (5 bases). V dropped 8 bases and J dropped 3 bases, with 20 bases sitting between them. CDR3 length equals 15 residues. Germline assignment: CDR1 LGHNA and CDR2 YSLEER. The CDR3 bases are TGCGCCAGCGCCCCCAGGATAGGGGCATTCTACGAGCAGTACGTC. The encoded protein is CASAPRIGAFYEQYV.

This chain uses TRBV18 with TRBJ1-2; TRBD1 agrees at 9 bases. The CDR3 is 13 residues long. The germline CDR1 and CDR2 sequences are KGHSH and LQKENI. With 1 base clipped from V and 7 bases from J, the junction kept 1 base outside the gene matches. CDR3 nucleotide sequence: TGTGCCAGCTCACCACTGGACAGGGGTGGCTACACCTTC. Protein sequence: CASSPLDRGGYTF.

This chain joins TRBV10-1 and TRBJ1-3; D is unresolved. The CDR3 length is 13 residues. V lost 11 bases, J lost 1 base, and 12 bases lay in between. Germline CDR1 WNHNN, CDR2 SYGVQD (reference sequence). CDR3 region: CAGLGPSGNTIYF. CDR3 DNA sequence: TGCGCCGGCCTGGGTCCATCTGGAAACACCATATATTTT.

A note on this clone: This sequence may be a read error, since a much larger clone differs from it by one base. J is TRBJ1-6 and V is TRBV28; tentative D call: TRBD1 (5 bases). Germline CDR1 and CDR2: MDHEN and SYDVKM. Deletions cut 2 bases from V and 0 bases from J, with 5 bases between. The CDR3 loop spans 15 amino acids. CDR3 coding DNA: TGTGCCAGCAGTTTAGACAGCTCCTATAATTCACCCCTCCACTTT. This translates into CASSLDSSYNSPLHF.

A note on this clone: The same CDR3 arises from other DNA sequences in this sample as well. V is TRBV2 and J is TRBJ2-7, with 9 bases fitting TRBD1. Germline V lookup: CDR1 SNHLY, CDR2 FYNNEI. CDR3 length: 14 residues. Germline trimming cut 3 bases from V and 3 bases from J; bases unmatched to any gene: 3. CDR3: CASSEQGQGYEQYF. The CDR3 DNA reads as TGTGCCAGCAGTGAGCAGGGACAGGGCTACGAGCAGTACTTC.

This chain links TRBV4-2 with TRBJ2-7; a weak D match, TRBD1 (5 bases). Germline V gene lookup returns CDR1 LGHNA and CDR2 YNFKEQ. Trimming shortened V by 0 bases and J by 2 bases, and 11 bases separated the two germline ends. The CDR3 runs 15 residues. In DNA, the CDR3 is TGTGCCAGCAGCCAAGAAAGGGGAATACCCTACGAGCAGTACTTC. It translates to CASSQERGIPYEQYF.

This clone has only a few counts. This chain joins TRBV3-1 (or the pseudogene TRBV3-2) and TRBJ1-3; possible D gene TRBD1, 5 bases. V dropped 4 bases and J dropped 0 bases, with 10 bases sitting between them. Germline lookup yields CDR1 LGHDT and CDR2 YNNKEL (reference sequence). This CDR3 region has 15 residues. The DNA of the CDR3 is TGTGCCAGCAGCCGGCCCGGGACCTCTGGAAACACCATATATTTT. Residues: CASSRPGTSGNTIYF.

This clone was observed once. The gene calls are TRBV24-1 and TRBJ2-5; D gene ambiguous. Germline values: CDR1 KGHDR, CDR2 SFDVKD. Trimming stripped 4 bases from V and 3 bases from J, with 5 bases between. The CDR3 is 12 residues long. The CDR3 DNA follows: TGTGCCACCAGTGAGAATGAAGAGACCCAGTACTTC. Translation: CATSENEETQYF.

The chain carries TRBV27 and TRBJ2-1; 9 bases are a match to TRBD1. Unmatched junction bases numbered 11, after V lost 4 bases and J lost 4 bases. Germline-derived CDR1 and CDR2 are MNHEY and SMNVEV (reference sequence). The CDR3 is made up of 17 amino acids. CDR3: CASSSVFRDRAYNEQFF. The CDR3 bases are TGTGCCAGCAGTTCCGTCTTCCGGGACAGGGCGTACAATGAGCAGTTCTTC.

This clone was seen just once. The rearrangement uses TRBV4-2 and TRBJ2-7; possible D gene TRBD2, 5 bases. This CDR3 has 13 residues. V was clipped by 4 bases and J by 0 bases, with 7 bases between them. CDR1 is LGHNA, CDR2 YNFKEQ, per germline. The CDR3 here is CASSPGSSYEQYF. CDR3 nucleotide sequence: TGTGCCAGCAGCCCTGGGAGCTCCTACGAGCAGTACTTC.

The V gene is TRBV4-1, the J gene TRBJ2-5, with TRBD2 matching over 14 bases. The CDR3 extends over 17 amino acids. With 1 base clipped from V and 3 bases from J, the junction kept 4 bases outside the gene matches. Germline V CDR1 and CDR2: MGHRA, YSYEKL. The CDR3, as DNA: TGCGCCAGCAGCCAAGGGGGACTAGCGGGGGCAAAAGAGACCCAGTACTTC. Translation gives CASSQGGLAGAKETQYF.

The chain recombines TRBV29-1 with TRBJ1-2; TRBD1 might be the D (5 bases). The CDR3 has 11 amino acids. Germline assignment: CDR1 SQVTM and CDR2 ANQGSEA. V was pared by 5 bases and J by 8 bases, with 12 bases between. CDR3 nucleotides: TGCAGCGTTACCATAGGGGACGGCTACACCTTC. Translation gives CSVTIGDGYTF.

This chain connects TRBV5-4 to TRBJ2-2, with TRBD1 matching 7 bases. The germline V gene has CDR1 SGHNT and CDR2 YYREEE (reference sequence). The CDR3 totals 12 residues. The J segment lost 3 bases and the V segment lost 7 bases, leaving 0 bases of the junction unmatched. CDR3 sequence reads: CASQGDTGELFF. Written as DNA, the CDR3 is TGTGCCAGCCAGGGGGACACCGGGGAGCTGTTTTTT.

This clone was detected a few times. The rearrangement joins TRBV30 to TRBJ1-2; D ambiguous. V dropped 6 bases and J dropped 8 bases, with 10 bases sitting between them. This CDR3 has 10 residues. From germline, CDR1 is GTSNPN and CDR2 SVGIG (reference sequence). The CDR3 sequence: CACHSEGYTF. CDR3 coding DNA: TGTGCCTGTCACAGTGAGGGCTACACCTTC.